The clone carrying this T cell receptor beta chain has just a few counts. Antigen: not known. The trim removed 5 bases at V and 7 bases at J, leaving 11 bases unmatched. This CDR3 has 15 residues. Germline assignment: CDR1 MNHEY and CDR2 SVGEGT. The source of the sample is a study of CD8 T cells in ankylosing spondylitis. Findings of the study overall: Reports say disease-linked clones showed up significantly more in matched ankylosing spondylitis synovial fluid.

TCRdb fed the 5' RACE reads into MiXCR, producing one record per CDR3 protein. The sample yields 290,000 or so distinct CDR3 sequences, around 20% seen once. The sequence was collected from a female donor with ankylosing spondylitis or in good health (not recorded which). J is TRBJ2-1 and V is TRBV6-2 or TRBV6-3; the match to TRBD1 covers 7 bases. Sample: blood, either unsorted or a sorted T cell fraction (not recorded which). CDR3 coding DNA: TGTGCCAGCAGTAATACATTCCGGGACAGTAATGAGCAGTTCTTC. Translation gives CASSNTFRDSNEQFF.